Presented here are 8 T cell receptor beta chains from one specimen sequenced in a study of T-cell memory formation after mild COVID-19. TCRdb passed the 5' RACE reads through MiXCR, listing each CDR3 protein once. The table has 250,000 to 350,000 distinct CDR3 sequences, around 16% seen once. Sequencing was performed on PBMCs or a T cell subset sorted from them (not recorded which). Receptor source: a man between 18 and 29 years old who had mild COVID-19 (a few samples of this study predate the infection). Cell type and time point are not known.

The V gene is TRBV9, the J gene TRBJ2-2, with a possible D match to TRBD2 (7 bases). Germline loops: CDR1 SGDLS, CDR2 YYNGEE. The CDR3 loop spans 16 amino acids. Deletions cut 4 bases from V and 4 bases from J, with 17 bases between. CDR3 region: CASSPLGGAGTGELFF. CDR3 sequence (DNA): TGTGCCAGCAGCCCTCTTGGGGGGGCAGGCACCGGGGAGCTGTTTTTT. Using reference TRBV9 and TRBJ2-2 for the parts outside the CDR3, the full variable domain is DSGVTQTPKHLITATGQRVTLRCSPRSGDLSVYWYQQSLDQGLQFLIQYYNGEERAKGNILERFSAQQFPDLHSELNLSSLELGDSALYFCASSPLGGAGTGELFFGEGSRLTVL.

This clonotype has a handful of counts. The rearrangement links TRBV12-3 or TRBV12-4 to TRBJ1-2; D remains ambiguous. This CDR3 contains 12 residues. V was pared by 0 bases and J by 7 bases, with 6 bases between. The CDR3 here is CASSLALGGYTF. DNA of the CDR3: TGTGCCAGCAGTTTAGCGCTGGGTGGCTACACCTTC.

J is TRBJ1-5 and V is TRBV29-1; tentative D call: TRBD1 (6 bases). Trimming left V 4 bases short and J 0 bases short, with 10 bases between. Germline lookup yields CDR1 SQVTM and CDR2 ANQGSEA. The CDR3 sequence is 14 residues long. CDR3 loop: CSVAQGNSNQPQHF. The CDR3 DNA reads TGCAGCGTTGCGCAGGGGAATAGCAATCAGCCCCAGCATTTT.

This clonotype was seen a handful of times. The chain uses TRBV10-3 and TRBJ1-2; 8 bases are shared with TRBD1. This CDR3 contains 15 residues. V shed 7 bases and J 0 bases; nucleotides not matched to a gene: 7. CDR1 and CDR2 from the germline V gene are ENHRY and SYGVKD. The CDR3, as DNA: TGTGCCATCATGGCACAGGGGGGAGCTAACTATGGCTACACCTTC. This translates into CAIMAQGGANYGYTF.

In this sample, this clonotype turned up many times. CDR3 sequence (DNA): TGCGCCAGCAGTGGGGAGACAGCTGCAACTAATGAAAAACTGTTTTTT. Its protein product is CASSGETAATNEKLFF. This chain links TRBV10-1 with TRBJ1-4; D might be TRBD1 (5 bases). The V gene's germline CDR1 is WNHNN and CDR2 SYGVQD (reference sequence). CDR3 size: 16 residues. The V end was cut by 4 bases, the J end by 0 bases, with 12 bases between.

This rearrangement joins TRBV7-9 to TRBJ1-2; no reliable D call. Germline-derived CDR1 and CDR2 are SEHNR and FQNEAQ (reference sequence). V lost 1 base, J lost 7 bases, and 7 bases lay in between. CDR3 size: 12 residues. The DNA for the CDR3 is TGTGCCAGCAGCTTAGACAGCCCTGGCTACACCTTC. It yields the protein CASSLDSPGYTF. Complete variable domain (other parts from reference TRBV7-9 and TRBJ1-2): DTGVSQNPRHKITKRGQNVTFRCDPISEHNRLYWYRQTLGQGPEFLTYFQNEAQLEKSRLLSDRFSAERPKGSFSTLEIQRTEQGDSAMYLCASSLDSPGYTFGSGTRLTVV.

This chain uses TRBV6-5 with TRBJ2-3, with D tentatively TRBD2 (5 bases). CDR1 and CDR2 from the germline V gene are MNHEY and SVGAGI. Deletions cut 6 bases from V and 3 bases from J, with 16 bases between. This CDR3 is 15 amino acids long. CDR3 protein: CASRSGIVRTDTQYF. As DNA, the CDR3 is TGTGCCAGCAGGAGCGGAATAGTTAGGACAGATACGCAGTATTTT.

This clonotype showed up many times. The chain uses TRBV7-2 and TRBJ1-2; TRBD1 might be the D (6 bases). This CDR3 is 15 amino acids long. V dropped 1 base and J dropped 1 base, with 10 bases sitting between them. Germline-derived CDR1 and CDR2 are SGHTA and FQGNSA. CDR3 in amino acids: CASSLDGQHNYGYTF. CDR3 nucleotides: TGTGCCAGCAGCTTAGACGGACAGCATAACTATGGCTACACCTTC. Combining the CDR3 with reference TRBV7-2 and TRBJ1-2 gives the whole variable domain GAGVSQSPSNKVTEKGKDVELRCDPISGHTALYWYRQSLGQGLEFLIYFQGNSAPDKSGLPSDRFSAERTGGSVSTLTIQRTQQEDSAVYLCASSLDGQHNYGYTFGSGTRLTVV.